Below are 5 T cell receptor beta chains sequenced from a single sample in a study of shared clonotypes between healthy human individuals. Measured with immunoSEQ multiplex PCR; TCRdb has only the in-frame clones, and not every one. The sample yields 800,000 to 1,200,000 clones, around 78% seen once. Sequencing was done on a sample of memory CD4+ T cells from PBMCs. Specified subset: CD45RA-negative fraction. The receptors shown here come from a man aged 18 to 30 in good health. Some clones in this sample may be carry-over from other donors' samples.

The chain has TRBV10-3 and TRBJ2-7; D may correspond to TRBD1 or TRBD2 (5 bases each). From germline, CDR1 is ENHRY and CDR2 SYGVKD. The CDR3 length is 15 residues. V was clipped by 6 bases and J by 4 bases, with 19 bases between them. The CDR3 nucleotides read TGTGCCATCAGACCGGACCTGAGTGGGGGATACGAGCAGTACTTC. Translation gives CAIRPDLSGGYEQYF.

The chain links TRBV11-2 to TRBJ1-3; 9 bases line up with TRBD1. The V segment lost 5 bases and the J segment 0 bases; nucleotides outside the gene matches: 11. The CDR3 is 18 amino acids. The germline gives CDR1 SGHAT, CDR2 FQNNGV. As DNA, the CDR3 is TGTGCCAGCAGCCTAAATAGGGGACAGGGCCTCTCTGGAAACACCATATATTTT. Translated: CASSLNRGQGLSGNTIYF.

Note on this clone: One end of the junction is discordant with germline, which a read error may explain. The CDR3 protein is CGVGRQTGSAGELFF. The CDR3 DNA is TGCGGGGTCGGGCGGCAGACCGGGTCCGCCGGGGAGCTGTTTTTT. This rearrangement joins TRBV18 to TRBJ2-2, with D perhaps matching TRBD2 (5 bases). In germline, CDR1 is KGHSH, CDR2 LQKENI. The CDR3 is 15 residues long.

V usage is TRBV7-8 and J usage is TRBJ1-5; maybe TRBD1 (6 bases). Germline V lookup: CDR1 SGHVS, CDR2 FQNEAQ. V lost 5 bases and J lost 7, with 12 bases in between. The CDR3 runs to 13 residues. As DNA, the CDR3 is TGTGCCAGCAGCCCACAGGGTTACCAGCCCCAGCATTTT. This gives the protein CASSPQGYQPQHF.

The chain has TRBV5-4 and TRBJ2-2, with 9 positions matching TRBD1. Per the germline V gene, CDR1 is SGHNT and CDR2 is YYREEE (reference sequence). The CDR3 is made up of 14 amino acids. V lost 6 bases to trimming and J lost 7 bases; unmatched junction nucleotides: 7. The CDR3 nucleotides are TGTGCCAGCACCCACCGACAGGGGGTCGGGGAGCTGTTTTTT. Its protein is CASTHRQGVGELFF. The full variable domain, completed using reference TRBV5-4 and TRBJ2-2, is ETGVTQSPTHLIKTRGQQVTLRCSSQSGHNTVSWYQQALGQGPQFIFQYYREEENGRGNFPPRFSGLQFPNYSSELNVNALELDDSALYLCASTHRQGVGELFFGEGSRLTVL.